Listed here are 24 T cell receptor beta chains from one sample, sequenced in a study of blood T cells in healthy people across ages. Primed by a sample-barcoded 5' primer and a J-beta primer mix, a second PCR proceeded for roughly 7 to 11 cycles. TCRdb reprocessed the 5' RACE reads with MiXCR, giving one entry per CDR3 protein. Of about 1.1 million distinct CDR3 sequences listed, 35% to 40% are singletons. What was sequenced was blood. The receptors shown here come from a man between 18 and 29 years old in good health.

This clonotype was seen more than once but under ten times. The rearrangement links TRBV4-3 to TRBJ2-1; D call uncertain. The CDR3 is 14 amino acids. Germline values: CDR1 LGHNA, CDR2 YSLEER. The ends were cut back, 3 bases at V and 6 bases at J, with 12 bases in the middle. Here the CDR3 reads CASSQARRVNEQFF. Written as DNA, the CDR3 is TGCGCCAGCAGCCAGGCACGTAGGGTCAATGAGCAGTTCTTC.

The CDR3 sequence is CASRGYSYNSPLHF. The CDR3 nucleotides read TGTGCCAGCAGGGGGTACTCCTATAATTCACCCCTCCACTTT. This rearrangement joins TRBV6-6 to TRBJ1-6; D gene unclear. The CDR3 consists of 14 residues. V was shortened by 6 bases and J by 0 bases, with 6 bases between the two germline ends. CDR1 MNHNY and CDR2 SVGAGI come from the germline V gene (reference sequence).

The DNA of the CDR3 is TGTGCCAGCAGTTTCTTACAGGGCGATGAGCAGTTCTTC. It encodes CASSFLQGDEQFF. The V and J genes are TRBV11-3 and TRBJ2-1, with D maybe TRBD1 (6 bases). Trimming removed 6 bases from V and 8 bases from J, with 14 bases in between. Germline V CDR1 and CDR2: SGHNT, YENEEA. There are 13 residues in the CDR3.

CDR3 in amino acids: CASSRGDVPTEAFF. CDR3 nucleotide sequence: TGTGCCAGCAGCCGCGGGGACGTACCGACTGAAGCTTTCTTT. The rearrangement joins TRBV11-1 to TRBJ1-1, with D possibly TRBD1 on 5 matching bases. This CDR3 is 14 amino acids long. The germline V and J ends were trimmed by 5 bases and 5 bases, with 15 bases remaining between them. Looked up from germline, CDR1 is SGHAT and CDR2 is FQDESV (reference sequence). The full variable domain, its missing parts supplied by reference TRBV11-1 and TRBJ1-1, is EAEVAQSPRYKITEKSQAVAFWCDPISGHATLYWYRQILGQGPELLVQFQDESVVDDSQLPKDRFSAERLKGVDSTLKIQPAELGDSAMYLCASSRGDVPTEAFFGQGTRLTVV.

V is TRBV20-1 and J is TRBJ2-3; tentatively, D is TRBD2 (7 bases). Between the trimmed V and J ends, which lost 6 bases and 0 bases, there was a span of 22 bases. The germline gives CDR1 DFQATT, CDR2 SNEGSKA (reference sequence). The CDR3 has 17 residues. CDR3 protein: CSATVAGALSSTDTQYF. CDR3 bases: TGCAGTGCCACAGTCGCGGGGGCCCTATCTAGCACAGATACGCAGTATTTT.

This clonotype was detected only a few times. This rearrangement joins TRBV29-1 to TRBJ1-5, with 7 bases that match TRBD1. The CDR3 length is 15 residues. Germline CDR1 is SQVTM and CDR2 is ANQGSEA. Germline trimming cut 4 bases from V and 0 bases from J; bases unmatched to any gene: 6. CDR3 protein: CSVAGTENSNQPQHF. The CDR3 coding sequence is TGCAGCGTTGCCGGGACAGAGAATAGCAATCAGCCCCAGCATTTT.

The chain combines TRBV12-3 or TRBV12-4 with TRBJ1-1; 8 bases are a match to TRBD1. V lost 4 bases, J lost 1 base, and 2 bases stayed unmatched. The CDR3 is 14 amino acids. The CDR3 DNA sequence: TGTGCCAGCAGTTCGGGACAGGAGAACACTGAAGCTTTCTTT. Translated, it gives CASSSGQENTEAFF.

In this sample, this clonotype turned up many times. The chain links TRBV6-5 to TRBJ1-2, with 9 bases lining up with TRBD1. This CDR3 is built from 15 residues. The germline gives CDR1 MNHEY, CDR2 SVGAGI. Unmatched junction bases numbered 7, after V lost 6 bases and J lost 2 bases. The CDR3 loop reads CASSLLTGGNYGYTF. CDR3 DNA: TGTGCCAGCAGCCTTCTGACAGGGGGAAACTATGGCTACACCTTC.

The chain joins TRBV4-2 to TRBJ2-1; 8 positions match TRBD2. The CDR3 has 15 amino acids. Losses at the gene ends were 1 base for V and 6 bases for J; bases not matched to a gene: 5. The germline V gene encodes CDR1 LGHNA and CDR2 YNFKEQ. CDR3 nucleotide sequence: TGTGCCAGCAGCCAAGGGCGGCTAGCGGGCAATGAGCAGTTCTTC. This translates into CASSQGRLAGNEQFF.

The genes are TRBV5-4 and TRBJ2-1; TRBD2 might be the D (6 bases). V was cut by 0 bases and J by 5 bases, with 9 bases left in between. This CDR3 comprises 14 residues. Looked up from germline, CDR1 is SGHNT and CDR2 is YYREEE (reference sequence). CDR3 DNA sequence: TGTGCCAGCAGCTTGGCGGGGGACCACAATGAGCAGTTCTTC. Its protein is CASSLAGDHNEQFF.

V gene TRBV3-1 combines with J gene TRBJ2-4; TRBD2 aligns across 9 bases. The J call is in doubt because the DNA end fits TRBJ2-7 better. This CDR3 contains 17 residues. Germline V gene data show CDR1 as LGHDT and CDR2 as YNNKEL (reference sequence). CDR3 bases: TGTGCCAGCAGCCAGACCCCGACCGGGACTAGCTACAACGAGCAGTACTTC. It codes for CASSQTPTGTSYNEQYF.

To note about this clonotype: A read error may produce the germline difference seen at one junction end. V and J are TRBV7-2 and TRBJ1-1; 7 bases match TRBD1. This CDR3 region has 14 residues. Germline CDR1 reads SGHTA; CDR2 reads FQGNSA. The DNA of the CDR3 is TGTGCCGGCAGCCTCATGACAGGGTACACTGAAGCTTTCTTT. This encodes CAGSLMTGYTEAFF.

This clonotype was counted only a few times. This sequence joins TRBV5-1 and TRBJ2-7; 8 bases map to TRBD1. V lost 7 bases to trimming and J lost 3 bases; unmatched junction nucleotides: 9. The CDR3 has 14 residues. Germline CDR1 SGHRS, CDR2 YFSETQ. The CDR3 nucleotides read TGCGCCAGCTACATGGGGACAGGCTTCTACGAGCAGTACTTC. It codes for CASYMGTGFYEQYF. The complete variable domain, with remaining parts taken from reference TRBV5-1 and TRBJ2-7, reads KAGVTQTPRYLIKTRGQQVTLSCSPISGHRSVSWYQQTPGQGLQFLFEYFSETQRNKGNFPGRFSGRQFSNSRSEMNVSTLELGDSALYLCASYMGTGFYEQYFGPGTRLTVT.

This sequence joins TRBV20-1 and TRBJ1-1, with 10 bases lining up with TRBD1. The CDR3 contains 15 residues. The V and J ends lost 3 bases and 1 base, in that order; junction bases with no gene match: 5. CDR1 and CDR2 (germline): DFQATT, SNEGSKA (reference sequence). The CDR3 region is CSASPRTGGNTEAFF. For the CDR3, the DNA is TGCAGTGCTAGCCCCCGGACAGGGGGGAACACTGAAGCTTTCTTT.

The chain is built from TRBV27 and TRBJ2-1; 14 bases map to TRBD2. From germline, CDR1 is MNHEY and CDR2 SMNVEV (reference sequence). This CDR3 has 17 residues. The junction had 4 bases not matched to a gene; V was cut back by 2 bases and J by 4 bases. This chain's CDR3 is CASSLLTSGGAYNEQFF. The CDR3 bases are TGTGCCAGCAGTTTACTGACTAGCGGGGGGGCATACAATGAGCAGTTCTTC.

This clonotype came up many times. The chain recombines TRBV6-4 with TRBJ2-3; D gene unclear. V was cut by 0 bases and J by 2 bases, with 3 bases left in between. The germline V gene encodes CDR1 MRHNA and CDR2 SNTAGT. CDR3 length equals 13 residues. In DNA form, the CDR3 reads TGTGCCAGCAGTGACTCCGCCACAGATACGCAGTATTTT. Its protein is CASSDSATDTQYF.

This clonotype was detected a few times. This chain connects TRBV7-3 to TRBJ2-5; D uncertain. CDR1 is SGHTA and CDR2 is FQGTGA in the germline V gene. V gave up 5 bases and J gave up 5 bases, with 18 bases separating them. This CDR3 comprises 15 residues. CDR3 amino acids: CASSPAPAQVETQYF. The CDR3 region has the DNA TGTGCCAGCAGCCCCGCTCCTGCGCAGGTGGAGACCCAGTACTTC. Full variable domain (missing parts from reference TRBV7-3 and TRBJ2-5): GAGVSQTPSNKVTEKGKYVELRCDPISGHTALYWYRQSLGQGPEFLIYFQGTGAADDSGLPNDRFFAVRPEGSVSTLKIQRTERGDSAVYLCASSPAPAQVETQYFGPGTRLLVL.

This chain joins TRBV4-2 and TRBJ1-2; D is possibly TRBD1 (5 bases). This CDR3 region has 14 residues. Looked up from germline, CDR1 is LGHNA and CDR2 is YNFKEQ. The V end was cut by 5 bases, the J end by 4 bases, with 14 bases between. The CDR3 reads CASSSWDPVYGYTF. The CDR3 DNA reads TGTGCCAGCAGCTCTTGGGACCCCGTCTATGGCTACACCTTC.

The rearrangement links TRBV6-5 to TRBJ1-2, with a possible D match to TRBD1 (5 bases). Germline V CDR1 and CDR2: MNHEY, SVGAGI. Trimming removed 0 bases at V and 1 base at J, with 6 bases between. This CDR3 contains 14 residues. CDR3 amino acids: CASSYSGLNYGYTF. The DNA of the CDR3 is TGTGCCAGCAGTTACTCGGGACTTAACTATGGCTACACCTTC.

This clonotype was detected only a few times. J is TRBJ2-1 and V is TRBV5-8, with D hard to call. The CDR3 consists of 12 residues. Looked up from germline, CDR1 is SGHTS and CDR2 is YDEGEE. Trimming pared 2 bases from V and 7 bases from J, leaving 7 bases between. The CDR3 DNA follows: TGTGCCAGCAGCTTTGGACGGAATGAGCAGTTCTTC. Protein product: CASSFGRNEQFF.

The rearrangement links TRBV27 to TRBJ2-3, with D perhaps assigned TRBD1 or TRBD2 (5 bases each). The CDR3 has 18 residues. Between the trimmed V and J ends, which lost 2 bases and 2 bases, there was a span of 20 bases. The germline gives CDR1 MNHEY, CDR2 SMNVEV (reference sequence). The CDR3 is CASSLLPAGTKNTDTQYF. CDR3 bases: TGTGCCAGCAGTTTACTTCCCGCCGGGACGAAGAACACAGATACGCAGTATTTT.

The chain has TRBV6-1 and TRBJ2-2; D perhaps matches TRBD2 (6 bases). Trimming removed 2 bases from V and 1 base from J, with 8 bases in between. Germline assignment: CDR1 MNHNS and CDR2 SASEGT. The CDR3 contains 15 residues. CDR3 nucleotides: TGTGCCAGCAGTGAACGGGGGTGGAACACCGGGGAGCTGTTTTTT. Amino acids: CASSERGWNTGELFF.

The rearrangement joins TRBV14 to TRBJ1-2, with D uncertain. Germline CDR1 reads SGHDN; CDR2 reads FVKESK. V was clipped by 0 bases and J by 7 bases, with 9 bases between them. This CDR3 has 13 amino acids. The CDR3, as DNA: TGTGCCAGCAGCCAAGATGCGGATTCTGGCTACACCTTC. Translation gives CASSQDADSGYTF.

The table lists this clonotype with a few counts. The chain employs TRBV19 and TRBJ2-2, with 8 bases aligning to TRBD1. The CDR3 extends over 15 amino acids. The germline gives CDR1 LNHDA, CDR2 SQIVND (reference sequence). Trimming took 6 bases from V and 1 from J; bases not matched to a gene: 4. The CDR3, as DNA: TGTGCCAGTAGCGTCGACAGGGGGAACACCGGGGAGCTGTTTTTT. Translated: CASSVDRGNTGELFF.